This TCR beta chain was documented in a study of blood T cell repertoires in COVID-19. Study details: COVID-19 samples collected from the United States, Italy and Spain covered acute and convalescent phases. T cells, B-cell-depleted T cells, or PBMCs provided the cDNA or gDNA that served as material.

J was trimmed by 6 bases and V by 0 bases; bases with no gene match: 10. The CDR3 consists of 18 residues. CDR1 and CDR2 (germline): SGHTA, FQGNSA. Original methodology: Reference gene primer amplification yielded estimated nucleated cell counts. The protocol was immunoSEQ multiplex PCR, while the TCRdb copy is restricted to in-frame clones and leaves out a portion. V and J calls and clone size are as listed in that table; D and trimming were resolved from the DNA. Among about 150,000 clones listed, 75% to 85% were seen once. This chain connects TRBV7-2 to TRBJ2-2, with 10 bases aligning to TRBD1. The sequenced sample consisted of peripheral blood. This TCR was sampled from a man in his sixties with acute or convalescent COVID-19. The CDR3 DNA follows: TGTGCCAGCAGCTTAGCGCGAGTGGACAGGGGGAGTCCCGGGGAGCTGTTTTTT. Protein: CASSLARVDRGSPGELFF. The complete variable domain, with remaining parts taken from reference TRBV7-2 and TRBJ2-2, reads GAGVSQSPSNKVTEKGKDVELRCDPISGHTALYWYRQSLGQGLEFLIYFQGNSAPDKSGLPSDRFSAERTGGSVSTLTIQRTQQEDSAVYLCASSLARVDRGSPGELFFGEGSRLTVL.